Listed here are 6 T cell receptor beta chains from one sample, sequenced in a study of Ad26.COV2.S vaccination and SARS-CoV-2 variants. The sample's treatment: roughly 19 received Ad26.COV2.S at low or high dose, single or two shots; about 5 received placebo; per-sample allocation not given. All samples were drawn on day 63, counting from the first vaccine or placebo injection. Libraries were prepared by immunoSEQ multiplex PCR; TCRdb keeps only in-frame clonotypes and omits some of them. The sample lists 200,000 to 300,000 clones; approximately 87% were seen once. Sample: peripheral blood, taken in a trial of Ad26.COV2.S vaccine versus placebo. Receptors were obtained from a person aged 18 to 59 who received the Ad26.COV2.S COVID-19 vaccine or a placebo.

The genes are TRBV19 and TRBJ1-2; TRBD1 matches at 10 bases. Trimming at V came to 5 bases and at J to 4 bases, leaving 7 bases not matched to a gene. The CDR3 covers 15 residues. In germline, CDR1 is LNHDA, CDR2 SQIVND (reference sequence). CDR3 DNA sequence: TGTGCCAGTAGTCCCAAGACAGGGGGCATCTATGGCTACACCTTC. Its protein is CASSPKTGGIYGYTF.

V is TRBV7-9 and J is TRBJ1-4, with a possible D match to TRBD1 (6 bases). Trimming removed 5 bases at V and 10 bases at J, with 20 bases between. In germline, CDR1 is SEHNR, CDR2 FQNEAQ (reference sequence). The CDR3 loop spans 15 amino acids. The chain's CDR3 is CASSPIGGGQGKLFF. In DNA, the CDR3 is TGTGCCAGCAGCCCAATCGGGGGGGGCCAAGGAAAACTGTTTTTT.

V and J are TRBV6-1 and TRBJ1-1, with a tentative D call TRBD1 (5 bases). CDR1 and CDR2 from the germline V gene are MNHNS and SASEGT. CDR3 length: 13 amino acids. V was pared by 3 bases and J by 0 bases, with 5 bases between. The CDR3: CASSEGLNTEAFF. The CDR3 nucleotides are TGTGCCAGCAGTGAGGGGCTGAACACTGAAGCTTTCTTT.

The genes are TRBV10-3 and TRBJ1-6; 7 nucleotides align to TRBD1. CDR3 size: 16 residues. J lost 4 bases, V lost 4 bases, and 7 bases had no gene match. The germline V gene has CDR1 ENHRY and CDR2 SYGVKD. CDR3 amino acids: CAISGGGTVYNSPLHF. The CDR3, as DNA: TGTGCCATCAGTGGGGGGGGGACAGTTTATAATTCACCCCTCCACTTT.

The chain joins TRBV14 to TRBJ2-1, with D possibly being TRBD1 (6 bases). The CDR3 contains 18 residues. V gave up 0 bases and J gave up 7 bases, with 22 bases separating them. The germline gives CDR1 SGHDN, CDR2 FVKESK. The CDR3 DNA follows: TGTGCCAGCAGCCAAGATCGGCTGAGGACAGCCCAGGTGAATGAGCAGTTCTTC. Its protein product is CASSQDRLRTAQVNEQFF.

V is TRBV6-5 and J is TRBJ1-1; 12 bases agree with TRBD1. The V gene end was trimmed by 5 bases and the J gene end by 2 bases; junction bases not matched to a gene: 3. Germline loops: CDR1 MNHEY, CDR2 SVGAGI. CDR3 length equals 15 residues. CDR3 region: CASSRDRGQNTEAFF. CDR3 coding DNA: TGTGCCAGCAGTAGGGACAGGGGGCAAAACACTGAAGCTTTCTTT.